This entry is about one TCR beta chain. Its antigen is unknown. The entry originates in a study of cytomegalovirus exposure and HLA in healthy donors. Study-level findings and limits: Analyzed later, association rates of TCRs varied across HLA loci, with DRB1 most and HLA-C fewest. Analysis performed later found over 15,000 TCR beta sequences associated with HLA alleles at 0.05 false discovery rate. It has been reported that TCR beta sequences accurately predicted the HLA-A and HLA-B alleles of most subjects. TCR beta V segments were, for the most part, productive about 87% or about 30% of the time in an earlier analysis.

The PCR made use of 60 Vbeta and 13 Jbeta primers. The table came from immunoSEQ multiplex PCR; TCRdb's copy has only in-frame clones and leaves some out. Among over 150,000 clones listed, around 72% were seen once. V lost 11 bases and J lost 0, with 14 bases in between. Looked up from germline, CDR1 is WNHNN and CDR2 is SYGVQD (reference sequence). The CDR3 consists of 13 residues. Sequenced input: PBMCs. This TCR came from a man between 18 and 29 years old in good health and CMV-seronegative. The chain recombines TRBV10-1 with TRBJ2-7; D call uncertain. DNA for the CDR3: TGCGCCGGGTTAGCCCGTAGCTCCTACGAGCAGTACTTC. Its protein product is CAGLARSSYEQYF.